This TCR beta chain appears in the sequencing data of a study of T cell therapy after organ transplantation. Turning to the study itself: Of some 10 patients, eight responded clinically and two did not.

Time point given: 20-29 weeks after completion of therapy. The CDR3 sequence is 11 residues long. The germline V gene encodes CDR1 SEHNR and CDR2 FQNEAQ (reference sequence). About this clone: The antigen is undetermined.

Profiling relied on immunoSEQ multiplex PCR, and the TCRdb table lists in-frame clones only, not all of them. The sample carries 15,000 to 20,000 clones, over 75% recorded once. This specimen consisted of CD8+ T cells from blood, obtained after autologous CMV-specific T cell therapy. The sequence derives from a human patient who had received a solid organ transplant and had CMV disease. Some T cells could come from the graft donor. V gene TRBV7-9 combines with J gene TRBJ2-6, with D perhaps given as TRBD1 or TRBD2 (5 bases each). The CDR3 bases are TGTGTGTGGGACGGGGCCAACGTCCTGACTTTC. It is translated as CVWDGANVLTF.